The following is a T cell receptor beta chain sequence with its context. Its antigen is undetermined. This record comes from a study of blood T cells in healthy people across ages. Overall study results and limits: Across samples, TCR beta diversity tracked strongly with naive T cell percentage.

Combining a sample-barcoded 5' primer with a J-beta primer mix, a second PCR ran for about 7 to 11 cycles. At least 2.5 million CDR3-containing paired-end reads were obtained per sample. MiXCR, applied by TCRdb to the 5' RACE reads, yields one record per CDR3 protein. Counted here are hundreds of thousands of distinct CDR3 sequences, more than 40% occurring once; the ten biggest clones make up under 35%. Caucasian individuals from Russia who were healthy and aged about 6 to 95 acted as donors. With V trimmed by 6 bases and J by 7 bases, 7 bases remained unmatched. CDR3 length: 12 residues. Germline CDR1 DFQATT, CDR2 SNEGSKA (reference sequence).

The rearrangement links TRBV20-1 to TRBJ2-7; 9 bases fit TRBD1. The clonotype was recovered from a woman aged 60 to 75 in good health. Sequences were obtained from blood. The CDR3 DNA sequence: TGCAGTGCAACGGGACAGGGTCTGGAGCAGTACTTC. It is translated as CSATGQGLEQYF.